This TCR beta chain was recovered during a study of technical replicates of blood from several donors. Clones were sequenced by immunoSEQ multiplex PCR, and TCRdb holds only the in-frame ones, with some missing. The sample lists 55,000 to 80,000 clones, about nine tenths occurring once. The CDR3 is 15 residues long. V shed 6 bases, J shed 6 bases, and the junction held 11 bases outside the gene matches. Germline CDR1 SGHTA, CDR2 FQGNSA. This clonotype originated in a human donor in good health. Some clones in this sample may be carry-over from other donors' samples. The sequenced material came from PBMCs. V gene TRBV7-2 combines with J gene TRBJ2-3; 8 bases agree with TRBD2. The CDR3 sequence: CASSQTGGPTDTQYF. CDR3 DNA sequence: TGTGCCAGCAGTCAAACGGGAGGGCCCACTGATACGCAGTATTTT.